This TCR beta chain originates from a study of T cell responses to AZD1222 COVID-19 vaccine. Germline CDR1 MNHNS, CDR2 SASEGT. Unmatched junction bases numbered 8, after V lost 5 bases and J lost 6 bases. The CDR3 spans 14 residues. Clones were sequenced by immunoSEQ multiplex PCR, and TCRdb holds only the in-frame ones, with some missing. The sample lists roughly 150,000 clones, about 90% occurring once. On this clone itself: Its antigen is as yet unknown.

General study findings and limits: Targeting of unmutated variant regions was reportedly seen in nearly half of spike-specific TCRs. Only 5 or 6 individuals given AZD1222 were seropositive at baseline. Donors were largely white British and mainly female; clonal diversity was possibly underestimated.

The sequence came from an adult who received the AZD1222 COVID-19 vaccine. The sequenced sample was peripheral blood, obtained 28 days after the second AZD1222 dose. The chain recombines TRBV6-1 with TRBJ1-2; 8 nucleotides align to TRBD1. The CDR3 reads CASSSRDRRNGYTF. The CDR3 DNA follows: TGTGCCAGCAGTTCAAGGGACAGGCGGAATGGCTACACCTTC.